Shown below are 25 T cell receptor beta chains from a single sample sequenced in a study of blood T cell repertoires in COVID-19. Only in-frame clones appear in the TCRdb table, and some are missing; sequencing was by immunoSEQ multiplex PCR. The sample records approximately 200,000 clones, around four fifths being singletons. Sequencing was carried out using PBMCs or T cells enriched from blood (not recorded which). The receptors stem from a man in his forties or fifties who had recovered from COVID-19.

J is TRBJ2-7 and V is TRBV6-1; no definite D call. From germline, CDR1 is MNHNS and CDR2 SASEGT. V was trimmed by 3 bases and J by 3 bases, leaving 3 bases between them. The CDR3 extends over 11 amino acids. CDR3 residues: CASSDHYEQYV. As DNA, the CDR3 is TGTGCCAGCAGTGACCACTACGAGCAGTACGTC.

This clone appeared a few times. This chain joins TRBV4-3 and TRBJ2-3; D gene ambiguous. Trimming cost V 4 bases and J 0 bases, with 11 bases left between them. This CDR3 spans 15 amino acids. Germline-derived CDR1 and CDR2 are LGHNA and YSLEER. CDR3 DNA: TGCGCCAGCAGCCTGTACTTAGATAGCACAGATACGCAGTATTTT. Its protein product is CASSLYLDSTDTQYF.

The chain recombines TRBV5-1 with TRBJ2-7; TRBD1 is a possible D gene (6 bases). Germline lookup yields CDR1 SGHRS and CDR2 YFSETQ. V was cut by 4 bases and J by 6 bases, with 20 bases left in between. The CDR3 totals 15 residues. Here the CDR3 DNA reads TGCGCCAGCAGCGTTGGGATCTCGATGGGGGCCGAGCAGTACTTC. This sequence encodes CASSVGISMGAEQYF. Full variable domain (outside the CDR3, taken from reference TRBV5-1 and TRBJ2-7): KAGVTQTPRYLIKTRGQQVTLSCSPISGHRSVSWYQQTPGQGLQFLFEYFSETQRNKGNFPGRFSGRQFSNSRSEMNVSTLELGDSALYLCASSVGISMGAEQYFGPGTRLTVT.

This chain uses TRBV24-1 with TRBJ2-5; the match to TRBD1 covers 9 bases. The CDR3 spans 16 residues. Germline CDR1 and CDR2: KGHDR and SFDVKD. Trimming removed 6 bases from V and 3 bases from J; junction bases left unmatched: 10. CDR3 nucleotides: TGTGCCACCAGTCCCACGGGACAGGGTTTTGAAGAGACCCAGTACTTC. Its translation is CATSPTGQGFEETQYF.

The V gene is TRBV2, the J gene TRBJ2-5; 8 nucleotides line up with TRBD1. This CDR3 spans 15 amino acids. The germline CDR1 and CDR2 sequences are SNHLY and FYNNEI. V lost 5 bases and J lost 2; bases outside the gene matches: 7. The CDR3 DNA sequence: TGTGCCAGCAGTTACAGGACAGGGCCGCAAGAGACCCAGTACTTC. Translated: CASSYRTGPQETQYF.

This clone was seen a single time. V usage is TRBV5-1 and J usage is TRBJ2-5, with D possibly TRBD2 on 6 matching bases. Germline CDR1 SGHRS, CDR2 YFSETQ. Trimming took 0 bases from V and 9 from J, leaving 15 bases between them. This CDR3 contains 14 residues. CDR3 nucleotide sequence: TGCGCCAGCAGCTTGGACGGGGGATTAAAGGCCCAGTACTTC. Amino acid sequence: CASSLDGGLKAQYF. The variable domain in full, completed from reference TRBV5-1 and TRBJ2-5, reads KAGVTQTPRYLIKTRGQQVTLSCSPISGHRSVSWYQQTPGQGLQFLFEYFSETQRNKGNFPGRFSGRQFSNSRSEMNVSTLELGDSALYLCASSLDGGLKAQYFGPGTRLLVL.

V gene TRBV3-1 (or the pseudogene TRBV3-2) combines with J gene TRBJ2-5; 16 bases line up with TRBD2. CDR1 and CDR2 from the germline V gene are LGHDT and YNNKEL (reference sequence). V lost 0 bases and J lost 3; bases outside the gene matches: 7. The CDR3 consists of 19 residues. The CDR3 is CASSQDRGTSGRGEETQYF. In DNA, the CDR3 is TGTGCCAGCAGCCAAGATCGAGGGACTAGCGGGAGGGGGGAAGAGACCCAGTACTTC.

CDR3: CASSSLLTGELFF. The CDR3 DNA reads as TGTGCCAGCAGCTCACTACTAACCGGGGAGCTGTTTTTT. This rearrangement joins TRBV14 to TRBJ2-2; D remains ambiguous. CDR1 SGHDN and CDR2 FVKESK come from the germline V gene. This CDR3 spans 13 amino acids. V dropped 5 bases and J dropped 5 bases, with 9 bases sitting between them. Complete variable domain (other parts from reference TRBV14 and TRBJ2-2): EAGVTQFPSHSVIEKGQTVTLRCDPISGHDNLYWYRRVMGKEIKFLLHFVKESKQDESGMPNNRFLAERTGGTYSTLKVQPAELEDSGVYFCASSSLLTGELFFGEGSRLTVL.

The rearrangement uses TRBV5-1 and TRBJ1-2; 8 positions match TRBD1. The CDR3 runs 13 residues. The V and J ends lost 3 bases and 6 bases, in that order; junction bases with no gene match: 4. The germline V gene encodes CDR1 SGHRS and CDR2 YFSETQ. CDR3 in DNA: TGCGCCAGCAGCTCAACGACAGGGGATGGCTACACCTTC. Amino acids: CASSSTTGDGYTF.

V usage is TRBV5-8 and J usage is TRBJ1-2; 8 nucleotides line up with TRBD1. Germline assignment: CDR1 SGHTS and CDR2 YDEGEE. V was clipped by 4 bases and J by 4 bases; unmatched bases: 9. The CDR3 length is 15 residues. In DNA form, the CDR3 reads TGTGCCAGCAGCCACTTAAGGACAGGGCTCTATGGCTACACCTTC. Encoded protein: CASSHLRTGLYGYTF.

This clone was seen a handful of times. The gene calls are TRBV27 and TRBJ2-1; TRBD2 matches at 11 bases. This CDR3 is 20 amino acids long. Per the germline V gene, CDR1 is MNHEY and CDR2 is SMNVEV (reference sequence). J gave up 0 bases and V 3 bases, and 13 bases lay outside the gene matches. The CDR3 loop reads CASSFLGTSGVTSSYNEQFF. CDR3 nucleotides: TGTGCCAGCAGTTTCTTAGGGACTAGCGGAGTCACTAGCTCCTACAATGAGCAGTTCTTC.

The rearrangement joins TRBV4-3 to TRBJ2-5; D not resolved. This CDR3 spans 17 amino acids. V was trimmed by 0 bases and J by 0 bases, leaving 14 bases between them. CDR1 and CDR2 from the germline V gene are LGHNA and YSLEER. The CDR3 spells CASSQDQAEKYQETQYF. The CDR3 nucleotides read TGCGCCAGCAGCCAAGACCAGGCAGAAAAGTACCAAGAGACCCAGTACTTC.

The rearrangement uses TRBV2 and TRBJ1-1; 7 bases align to TRBD1. The germline CDR1 and CDR2 sequences are SNHLY and FYNNEI. This CDR3 contains 14 residues. Trimming at V came to 7 bases and at J to 0 bases, leaving 5 bases not matched to a gene. The CDR3, as DNA: TGTGCCAGCATCGACAGGGAAATGAACACTGAAGCTTTCTTT. This encodes CASIDREMNTEAFF.

The rearrangement links TRBV4-1 to TRBJ1-1, with D possibly being TRBD1 (6 bases). The CDR3 contains 18 residues. CDR1 MGHRA and CDR2 YSYEKL come from the germline V gene. Trimming removed 6 bases from V and 0 bases from J, with 23 bases in between. CDR3 loop: CASRRLLLSGQMNTEAFF. CDR3 nucleotide sequence: TGCGCCAGCAGACGTCTGCTTTTGAGTGGACAGATGAACACTGAAGCTTTCTTT.

This chain joins TRBV13 and TRBJ2-5; TRBD1 is a possible D gene (6 bases). The CDR3 runs 15 residues. Trimming stripped 1 base from V and 5 bases from J, with 14 bases between. Per germline, CDR1 PRHDT and CDR2 FYEKMQ (reference sequence). As DNA, the CDR3 is TGTGCCAGCAGCTTAGAAGTGGGGGCGGAGGAGACCCAGTACTTC. Protein sequence: CASSLEVGAEETQYF.

The chain carries TRBV28 and TRBJ2-1, with TRBD1 matching over 10 bases. Trimming at V came to 3 bases and at J to 5 bases, leaving 7 bases not matched to a gene. The germline gives CDR1 MDHEN, CDR2 SYDVKM. This CDR3 comprises 16 residues. CDR3 residues: CASSFYGTGVNNEQFF. CDR3 nucleotide sequence: TGTGCCAGCAGTTTCTATGGGACAGGGGTTAACAATGAGCAGTTCTTC.

The chain couples TRBV14 to TRBJ2-4, with D perhaps TRBD2 (6 bases). V was trimmed by 0 bases and J by 12 bases, leaving 6 bases between them. CDR1 and CDR2 (germline): SGHDN, FVKESK. The CDR3 loop spans 11 amino acids. The CDR3 DNA is TGTGCCAGCAGCCAAGACGGGGGTCAGTACTTC. Amino acids: CASSQDGGQYF.

This clone was seen once. This chain links TRBV7-7 with TRBJ2-1, with D maybe TRBD2 (6 bases). The CDR3 is 16 residues long. CDR1 is SSHAT and CDR2 is FNYEAQ in the germline V gene (reference sequence). V was clipped by 5 bases and J by 7 bases, with 21 bases between them. CDR3 loop: CASSLLRDSPGNEQFF. In DNA form, the CDR3 reads TGTGCCAGCAGCCTTCTGCGGGATAGTCCAGGAAATGAGCAGTTCTTC.

This clone occurred a few times. This sequence joins TRBV9 and TRBJ2-1, with D possibly matching TRBD2 (6 bases). Per the germline V gene, CDR1 is SGDLS and CDR2 is YYNGEE. V was clipped by 0 bases and J by 3 bases, with 7 bases between them. The CDR3 loop spans 14 amino acids. The CDR3 coding sequence is TGTGCCAGCAGCGTAGCGGGAGACTACAATGAGCAGTTCTTC. Its protein product is CASSVAGDYNEQFF.

As DNA, the CDR3 is TGTGCCAGCAGAGCGGAGGAATACATTGAAAAACTGTTTTTT. Residues: CASRAEEYIEKLFF. The V call is TRBV2, the J call TRBJ1-4, with D unclear. The CDR3 is 14 residues long. The V end was cut by 6 bases, the J end by 7 bases, with 15 bases between. The germline V gene encodes CDR1 SNHLY and CDR2 FYNNEI.

This clone was found a few times. V is TRBV4-3 and J is TRBJ2-7; perhaps TRBD1 as D (5 bases). Germline values: CDR1 LGHNA, CDR2 YSLEER. The V and J ends lost 2 bases and 4 bases respectively, with 9 bases between them. The CDR3 runs 13 residues. The DNA for the CDR3 is TGCGCCAGCAGCCAAAGAGACAGTTACGAGCAGTACTTC. It encodes CASSQRDSYEQYF.

This chain uses TRBV11-2 with TRBJ2-2, with 11 bases fitting TRBD2. V shed 7 bases and J 2 bases; nucleotides not matched to a gene: 15. The CDR3 has 19 residues. Germline V gene data show CDR1 as SGHAT and CDR2 as FQNNGV. CDR3 in DNA: TGTGCCAGCACCCCAAGCGGGCTAGCGGGAGGACTTAACACCGGGGAGCTGTTTTTT. This translates into CASTPSGLAGGLNTGELFF. The entire variable domain, with the rest obtained from reference TRBV11-2 and TRBJ2-2, is as follows: EAGVAQSPRYKIIEKRQSVAFWCNPISGHATLYWYQQILGQGPKLLIQFQNNGVVDDSQLPKDRFSAERLKGVDSTLKIQPAKLEDSAVYLCASTPSGLAGGLNTGELFFGEGSRLTVL.

The CDR3: CASSSSGRTDTQYF. Here the CDR3 DNA reads TGTGCCAGCAGTTCTAGCGGGAGGACAGATACGCAGTATTTT. The chain has TRBV28 and TRBJ2-3, with TRBD2 matching 11 bases. Germline V gene sequence: CDR1 MDHEN, CDR2 SYDVKM. Losses at the gene ends were 4 bases for V and 3 bases for J; bases not matched to a gene: 0. The CDR3 consists of 14 residues.

The J gene is TRBJ2-3, the V gene TRBV28; 11 bases fit TRBD2. Germline V gives CDR1 MDHEN, CDR2 SYDVKM. This CDR3 has 15 residues. J gave up 3 bases and V 6 bases, and 5 bases lay outside the gene matches. In DNA, the CDR3 is TGTGCCAGCAGCGCCGGGACTAGCGGAACAGATACGCAGTATTTT. It is translated as CASSAGTSGTDTQYF. The full variable domain, rest sourced from reference TRBV28 and TRBJ2-3, is DVKVTQSSRYLVKRTGEKVFLECVQDMDHENMFWYRQDPGLGLRLIYFSYDVKMKEKGDIPEGYSVSREKKERFSLILESASTNQTSMYLCASSAGTSGTDTQYFGPGTRLTVL.

This clone was seen only a few times. This rearrangement joins TRBV5-1 to TRBJ2-5, with D possibly being TRBD2 (5 bases). CDR3 length equals 13 residues. V dropped 2 bases and J dropped 5 bases, with 10 bases sitting between them. Per germline, CDR1 SGHRS and CDR2 YFSETQ. CDR3 protein: CASSFGVGETQYF. CDR3 sequence (DNA): TGCGCCAGCAGCTTCGGGGTAGGGGAGACCCAGTACTTC.